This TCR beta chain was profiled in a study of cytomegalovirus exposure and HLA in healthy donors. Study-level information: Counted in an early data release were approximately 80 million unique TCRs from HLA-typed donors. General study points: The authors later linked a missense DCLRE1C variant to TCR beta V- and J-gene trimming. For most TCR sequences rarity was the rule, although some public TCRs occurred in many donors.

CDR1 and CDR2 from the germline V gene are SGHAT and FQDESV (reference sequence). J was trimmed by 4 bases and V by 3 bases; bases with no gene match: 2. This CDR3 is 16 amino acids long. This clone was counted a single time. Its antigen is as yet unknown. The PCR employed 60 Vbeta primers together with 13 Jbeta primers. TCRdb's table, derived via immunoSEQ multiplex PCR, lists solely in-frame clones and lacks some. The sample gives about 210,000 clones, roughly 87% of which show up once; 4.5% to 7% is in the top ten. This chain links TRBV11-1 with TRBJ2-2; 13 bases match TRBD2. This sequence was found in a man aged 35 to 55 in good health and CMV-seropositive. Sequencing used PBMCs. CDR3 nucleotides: TGTGCCAGCAGCTTCGGGACTAGCGGGGTCACCGGGGAGCTGTTTTTT. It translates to CASSFGTSGVTGELFF.